These 31 T cell receptor beta chains share one sample of origin, sequenced in a study of graft-versus-host responses after intestinal transplantation (dated by TCRdb to 2020 to 2023). In the paper's terms, the time point label means: cells obtained before transplantation from donor or recipient. Receptor amplification or capture employed the immunoSEQ multiplex PCR assay. TCRdb limited this immuneACCESS table to in-frame rearrangements with V and J called. A share of clones is missing; checked studies link under half to unresolved V genes, and the rest is unexplained. This sample lists over 20,000 clones; about 45% were detected once. 0.7% to 0.9% of the sample rests with the top ten. Specimen: alloreactive CD4+ T cells from a mixed lymphocyte reaction culture, collected before intestinal transplant. The cell subset or site label of this sample denotes: CFSE-low proliferating T cells sorted from roughly six-day pre-transplant mixed lymphocyte reaction (GvH or HvG direction). These receptors were obtained from a human patient who received an intestinal transplant.

This clone showed up just a few times. The chain carries TRBV6-6 and TRBJ1-1; D not resolved. The ends were cut back, 1 base at V and 1 base at J, with 7 bases in the middle. The CDR3 consists of 14 residues. In germline, CDR1 is MNHNY, CDR2 SVGAGI (reference sequence). CDR3 loop: CASSYLRKNTEAFF. The CDR3 coding sequence is TGTGCCAGCAGTTACTTGCGGAAGAACACTGAAGCTTTCTTT.

This chain links TRBV5-5 with TRBJ2-7; D is unresolved. The CDR3 is made up of 13 amino acids. Trimming took 7 bases from V and 3 from J, leaving 14 bases between them. The germline V gene encodes CDR1 SGHKS and CDR2 YYEKEE (reference sequence). Here the CDR3 reads CASAPRLVYEQYF. CDR3 bases: TGTGCCAGCGCCCCGAGGTTGGTCTACGAGCAGTACTTC.

The chain joins TRBV6-4 to TRBJ1-2, with a tentative D call TRBD1 (5 bases). The CDR3 extends over 14 amino acids. With 4 bases removed from V and 6 bases from J, the gap between germline ends came to 15 bases. From germline, CDR1 is MRHNA and CDR2 SNTAGT. The CDR3 bases are TGTGCCAGCAGTGTCCTCCCGACAGCCCATGGCTACACCTTC. Translation: CASSVLPTAHGYTF.

The genes are TRBV2 and TRBJ2-3; 10 positions match TRBD2. There are 20 residues in the CDR3. Trimming took 4 bases from V and 2 from J; bases not matched to a gene: 18. Per germline, CDR1 SNHLY and CDR2 FYNNEI. CDR3 in amino acids: CASSAPLLAGARLDTDTQYF. CDR3 bases: TGTGCCAGCAGTGCTCCCCTGCTAGCGGGGGCCCGACTGGACACAGATACGCAGTATTTT.

This chain connects TRBV2 to TRBJ1-1; D remains ambiguous. There are 12 residues in the CDR3. Trimming pared 3 bases from V and 5 bases from J, leaving 7 bases between. Looked up from germline, CDR1 is SNHLY and CDR2 is FYNNEI. The CDR3 DNA reads as TGTGCCAGCAGTGATTTTTATACTGAAGCTTTCTTT. As protein: CASSDFYTEAFF.

This clone was counted between two and nine times. The chain combines TRBV7-6 with TRBJ2-5, with 9 bases that match TRBD2. V was pared by 8 bases and J by 5 bases, with 3 bases of the junction left unmatched. Germline CDR1 is SGHVS and CDR2 is FNYEAQ. The CDR3 consists of 12 residues. The CDR3 region is CASGLAGETQYF. The CDR3 region has the DNA TGTGCCAGCGGTCTAGCGGGGGAGACCCAGTACTTC.

The genes are TRBV9 and TRBJ2-2; 12 positions match TRBD2. The CDR3 runs 19 residues. Losses at the gene ends were 3 bases for V and 4 bases for J; bases not matched to a gene: 13. Germline-derived CDR1 and CDR2 are SGDLS and YYNGEE. The CDR3 loop is CASSEQPSGGAWGTGELFF. The DNA of the CDR3 is TGTGCCAGCAGCGAGCAACCTAGCGGGGGGGCGTGGGGCACCGGGGAGCTGTTTTTT.

The chain links TRBV9 to TRBJ2-3; possibly TRBD2 for D (6 bases). V lost 3 bases, J lost 0 bases, and 11 bases lay in between. Germline CDR1 reads SGDLS; CDR2 reads YYNGEE. CDR3 size: 15 residues. The CDR3 sequence: CASSALAVSTDTQYF. The CDR3 region has the DNA TGTGCCAGCAGCGCCTTAGCGGTGAGCACAGATACGCAGTATTTT.

The gene calls are TRBV29-1 and TRBJ2-3, with TRBD2 as a possible D gene (5 bases). The V end was cut by 0 bases, the J end by 7 bases, with 11 bases between. Germline CDR1 and CDR2: SQVTM and ANQGSEA. The CDR3 spans 13 residues. CDR3: CSVEDPRGYTQYF. The CDR3 DNA follows: TGCAGCGTTGAAGATCCCCGGGGATATACGCAGTATTTT.

This clone showed up just a few times. V gene TRBV18 combines with J gene TRBJ2-1, with 11 bases aligning to TRBD2. Per germline, CDR1 KGHSH and CDR2 LQKENI. This CDR3 is 16 amino acids long. V was pared by 4 bases and J by 3 bases, with 5 bases of the junction left unmatched. The CDR3 nucleotides read TGTGCCAGCTCACTCCTTAGCGGGGGGGTCTACAATGAGCAGTTCTTC. As protein: CASSLLSGGVYNEQFF.

The genes are TRBV6-5 and TRBJ1-2, with unresolved D. The CDR3 extends over 15 amino acids. Per germline, CDR1 MNHEY and CDR2 SVGAGI. V was clipped by 10 bases and J by 4 bases, with 22 bases between them. The CDR3 coding sequence is TGTGCCAACCGAGGCGGGCCCAAGTCGGTCTATGGCTACACCTTC. Translated: CANRGGPKSVYGYTF.

This CDR3 reads CASSLRGRGIQETQYF. The CDR3 DNA sequence: TGTGCCAGCAGCTTAAGGGGCAGGGGAATACAAGAGACCCAGTACTTC. V is TRBV7-3 and J is TRBJ2-5; D is perhaps TRBD1 (6 bases). V lost 1 base and J 2 bases, leaving 14 bases between the germline ends. The CDR3 is made up of 16 amino acids. Per the germline V gene, CDR1 is SGHTA and CDR2 is FQGTGA.

This chain joins TRBV7-6 and TRBJ1-2; TRBD1 agrees at 9 bases. J lost 4 bases, V lost 5 bases, and 5 bases had no gene match. CDR1 SGHVS and CDR2 FNYEAQ come from the germline V gene. The CDR3 runs to 14 residues. DNA of the CDR3: TGTGCCAGCAGCCGGACAGGGGAAGGCTATGGCTACACCTTC. This translates into CASSRTGEGYGYTF.

J is TRBJ2-1 and V is TRBV27; D is possibly TRBD2 (6 bases). The V gene's germline CDR1 is MNHEY and CDR2 SMNVEV (reference sequence). V was trimmed by 1 base and J by 0 bases, leaving 7 bases between them. The CDR3 loop spans 15 amino acids. As DNA, the CDR3 is TGTGCCAGCAGTTTATGGGGGGTCTCCTACAATGAGCAGTTCTTC. This translates into CASSLWGVSYNEQFF.

This clone appeared a single time. This chain joins TRBV18 and TRBJ1-2, with D possibly TRBD1 on 5 matching bases. The length of the CDR3 is 15 residues. The germline gives CDR1 KGHSH, CDR2 LQKENI. V lost 3 bases to trimming and J lost 2 bases, with 13 bases between them. CDR3 nucleotide sequence: TGTGCCAGCTCACCTAGCTCGGACATCAACTATGGCTACACCTTC. Protein product: CASSPSSDINYGYTF.

This clone was recorded a few times. The gene calls are TRBV5-1 and TRBJ2-1; TRBD2 matches 8 bases. This CDR3 contains 14 residues. After removal of 4 bases from V and 8 bases from J, the junction contained 8 bases not matched to a gene. Looked up from germline, CDR1 is SGHRS and CDR2 is YFSETQ. CDR3 bases: TGCGCCAGCAGCCCGGGGGGGGCGATGGATGAGCAGTTCTTC. Its translation is CASSPGGAMDEQFF.

The genes are TRBV5-1 and TRBJ2-7; D not certain. The CDR3 has 13 amino acids. V was trimmed by 0 bases and J by 7 bases, leaving 11 bases between them. Germline CDR1 and CDR2: SGHRS and YFSETQ. CDR3 in DNA: TGCGCCAGCAGCTTGGGAACAGTGGGTGAGCAGTACTTC. Translating it yields CASSLGTVGEQYF. The full variable domain, in which reference TRBV5-1 and TRBJ2-7 provide the parts outside the CDR3, is KAGVTQTPRYLIKTRGQQVTLSCSPISGHRSVSWYQQTPGQGLQFLFEYFSETQRNKGNFPGRFSGRQFSNSRSEMNVSTLELGDSALYLCASSLGTVGEQYFGPGTRLTVT.

The chain employs TRBV15 and TRBJ1-4; D might be TRBD1 (5 bases). This CDR3 has 15 amino acids. Trimming stripped 2 bases from V and 8 bases from J, with 15 bases between. In germline, CDR1 is LNHNV, CDR2 YYDKDF (reference sequence). The CDR3 sequence is CATSRLDPGGEKLFF. CDR3 nucleotides: TGTGCCACCAGCAGATTAGACCCTGGGGGGGAAAAACTGTTTTTT.

This clone has just a few counts. V and J are TRBV5-1 and TRBJ2-3; 8 nucleotides match TRBD2. The ends lost 4 bases at V and 0 bases at J; junction bases unmatched: 4. Germline V gene lookup returns CDR1 SGHRS and CDR2 YFSETQ. CDR3 size: 15 residues. This CDR3 is CASSSSGDSTDTQYF. The CDR3 nucleotides are TGCGCCAGCAGCAGTAGCGGGGATAGCACAGATACGCAGTATTTT.

The chain uses TRBV5-1 and TRBJ2-1, with D possibly being TRBD1 (5 bases). Germline CDR1 and CDR2: SGHRS and YFSETQ. Trimming shortened V by 4 bases and J by 3 bases, and 8 bases separated the two germline ends. The CDR3 runs to 13 residues. The CDR3 DNA is TGCGCCAGCAGCCAGGGAATCTACAATGAGCAGTTCTTC. Translated, it gives CASSQGIYNEQFF.

This chain links TRBV2 with TRBJ2-1; TRBD2 might be the D (6 bases). CDR3 length: 10 amino acids. Per germline, CDR1 SNHLY and CDR2 FYNNEI. The germline V and J ends were trimmed by 8 bases and 8 bases, with 7 bases remaining between them. The chain's CDR3 is CASGGYEQFF. In DNA form, the CDR3 reads TGTGCCAGCGGGGGGTATGAGCAGTTCTTC.

This chain links TRBV5-4 with TRBJ2-3, with TRBD1 as a possible D gene (6 bases). This CDR3 is 15 amino acids long. Trimming cost V 0 bases and J 1 base, with 9 bases left between them. The germline CDR1 and CDR2 sequences are SGHNT and YYREEE (reference sequence). CDR3 protein: CASSLGGPRTDTQYF. CDR3 bases: TGTGCCAGCAGCTTGGGGGGGCCCCGCACAGATACGCAGTATTTT.

In this sample, this clone turned up once. V gene TRBV18 combines with J gene TRBJ2-7; D remains ambiguous. CDR3 length equals 13 residues. The ends were cut back, 3 bases at V and 3 bases at J, with 9 bases in the middle. CDR1 KGHSH and CDR2 LQKENI come from the germline V gene. CDR3 region: CASSPILNYEQYF. The CDR3 coding sequence is TGTGCCAGCTCACCCATCCTAAACTACGAGCAGTACTTC.

This sequence joins TRBV29-1 and TRBJ2-3, with TRBD1 matching over 7 bases. CDR3 length equals 15 residues. Trimming cost V 4 bases and J 4 bases; bases outside gene matches: 11. Germline V gives CDR1 SQVTM, CDR2 ANQGSEA. CDR3 region: CSVGGHTGAPDTQYF. The CDR3 DNA reads as TGCAGCGTTGGGGGGCACACAGGGGCCCCAGATACGCAGTATTTT.

The chain uses TRBV6-5 and TRBJ1-1; D is perhaps TRBD1 (6 bases). This CDR3 contains 12 residues. Trimming stripped 4 bases from V and 6 bases from J, with 9 bases between. CDR1 is MNHEY and CDR2 is SVGAGI in the germline V gene. The CDR3 spells CASSFRGAEAFF. CDR3 DNA: TGTGCCAGCAGTTTCAGGGGCGCTGAAGCTTTCTTT.

The chain carries TRBV10-3 and TRBJ1-2; D call uncertain. The V end was cut by 10 bases, the J end by 4 bases, with 10 bases between. Germline V gene lookup returns CDR1 ENHRY and CDR2 SYGVKD. The CDR3 loop spans 11 amino acids. The CDR3 loop reads CATDNSYGYTF. CDR3 in DNA: TGTGCCACCGACAACAGCTATGGCTACACCTTC.

This clone was counted between two and nine times. V is TRBV19 and J is TRBJ1-6; 8 bases map to TRBD1. Germline V gene data show CDR1 as LNHDA and CDR2 as SQIVND (reference sequence). The CDR3 spans 16 residues. The junction had 9 bases not matched to a gene; V was cut back by 3 bases and J by 8 bases. CDR3 sequence: CASSIFSRQGYSPLHF. As DNA, the CDR3 is TGTGCCAGTAGTATCTTTTCGAGACAGGGGTATTCACCCCTCCACTTT. Together with reference TRBV19 and TRBJ1-6, the CDR3 gives the full variable domain: DGGITQSPKYLFRKEGQNVTLSCEQNLNHDAMYWYRQDPGQGLRLIYYSQIVNDFQKGDIAEGYSVSREKKESFPLTVTSAQKNPTAFYLCASSIFSRQGYSPLHFGNGTRLTVT.

The CDR3: CASSLPGGETQYF. Here the CDR3 DNA reads TGCGCCAGCAGCTTGCCAGGAGGGGAGACCCAGTACTTC. The chain couples TRBV5-1 to TRBJ2-5; TRBD2 might be the D (6 bases). V was shortened by 1 base and J by 5 bases, with 9 bases between the two germline ends. The germline gives CDR1 SGHRS, CDR2 YFSETQ. The CDR3 is 13 residues long.

This clone appeared a few times. The chain is built from TRBV20-1 and TRBJ1-2; perhaps TRBD1 as D (5 bases). V was trimmed by 2 bases and J by 7 bases, leaving 5 bases between them. The CDR3 has 10 residues. Germline V lookup: CDR1 DFQATT, CDR2 SNEGSKA (reference sequence). The CDR3 is CSARQGGYTF. CDR3 nucleotides: TGCAGTGCTAGACAGGGTGGCTACACCTTC.

This clone was recorded a few times. The chain carries TRBV9 and TRBJ2-5; 7 bases agree with TRBD2. CDR1 is SGDLS, CDR2 YYNGEE, per germline. The length of the CDR3 is 14 residues. Trimming took 5 bases from V and 0 from J; bases not matched to a gene: 4. The CDR3 DNA reads TGTGCCAGCAGTGCGGGAGTGGACCAAGAGACCCAGTACTTC. Its translation: CASSAGVDQETQYF.

The chain joins TRBV2 to TRBJ1-5, with 9 bases lining up with TRBD1. CDR1 SNHLY and CDR2 FYNNEI come from the germline V gene. Trimming took 5 bases from V and 6 from J; bases not matched to a gene: 8. This CDR3 is built from 15 residues. DNA for the CDR3: TGTGCCAGCAGTCCTCGGACAGGGGTGGGTCAGCCCCAGCATTTT. Protein sequence: CASSPRTGVGQPQHF.